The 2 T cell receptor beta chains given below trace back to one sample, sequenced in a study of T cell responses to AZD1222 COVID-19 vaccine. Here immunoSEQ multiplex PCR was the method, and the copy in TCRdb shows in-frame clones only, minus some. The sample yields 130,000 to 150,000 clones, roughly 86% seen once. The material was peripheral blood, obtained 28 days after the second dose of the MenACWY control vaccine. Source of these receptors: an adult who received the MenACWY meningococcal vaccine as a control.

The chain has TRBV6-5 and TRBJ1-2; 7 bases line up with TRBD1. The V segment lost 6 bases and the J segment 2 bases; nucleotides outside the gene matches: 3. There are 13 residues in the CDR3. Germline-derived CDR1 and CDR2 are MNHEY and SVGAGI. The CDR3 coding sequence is TGTGCCAGCAGCGTGACAGGGAACTATGGCTACACCTTC. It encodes CASSVTGNYGYTF.

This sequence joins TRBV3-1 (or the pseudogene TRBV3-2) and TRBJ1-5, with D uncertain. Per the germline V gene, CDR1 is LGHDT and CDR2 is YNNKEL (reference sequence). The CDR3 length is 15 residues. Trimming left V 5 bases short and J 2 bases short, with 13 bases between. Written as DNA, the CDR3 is TGTGCCAGCAGCGGACCGGGAAACGGCAATCAGCCCCAGCATTTT. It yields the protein CASSGPGNGNQPQHF.